This TCR beta chain was identified in a study of post-analysis software for immune sequencing data. General observations from the study: TRBV5-6, TRBV5-1 and TRBV20-1 were among roughly five TRBV segments more frequent in patients than controls.

As for this clonotype: The antigen is undetermined.

The CDR3 covers 15 residues. Trimming removed 3 bases from V and 10 bases from J, with 20 bases in between. Incorporated into the TCR beta cDNA libraries were unique molecular identifiers, which served to reduce PCR and sequencing biases. Yield was roughly 500,000 cDNA molecules from about 1 to 10 million T cells. TCRdb itself ran the PCR reads through MiXCR, one entry per CDR3 protein. The table records hundreds of thousands of distinct CDR3 sequences, 44% of them present only once. Specimen: blood. The rearrangement joins TRBV12-3 or TRBV12-4 to TRBJ2-3; possibly TRBD1 or TRBD2 for D (5 bases each). This sequence was found in a girl between 10 and 17 years old with multiple sclerosis. CDR3 amino acids: CASSFGQGRADAQYF. In nucleotides, the CDR3 is TGTGCCAGCAGTTTCGGGCAGGGAAGAGCGGATGCGCAGTATTTT.